A selection of T cell receptor beta chains follows, all from one sample in a study of control samples from healthy donors and cancer patients. Sequencing used immunoSEQ multiplex PCR; TCRdb keeps in-frame clones, though not all of them. Of approximately 140,000 clones in the sample, under 95% are singletons; the top ten hold approximately 7%. The sequencing input was blood. The receptors originated from a young man in good health. Both conserved end residues are part of each CDR3. D genes are given only for firm matches. Only some rows state a clone size, as once, few, many or a class for expanded clones.

D	V	size	J	CDR3	DNA
.	TRBV19	.	TRBJ1-5	CASNPGVRQPQHF	TGTGCCAGTAATCCAGGGGTAAGGCAGCCCCAGCATTTT
.	TRBV20-1	.	TRBJ1-2	CSASDNYGYTF	TGCAGTGCTAGCGATAACTATGGCTACACCTTC
.	TRBV19	.	TRBJ1-1	CASSGPGTSDTEAFF	TGTGCCAGTAGTGGTCCCGGGACGAGCGACACTGAAGCTTTCTTT
.	TRBV19	.	TRBJ1-1	CASNLRGFGTEAFF	TGTGCCAGTAACCTCCGGGGGTTCGGCACTGAAGCTTTCTTT
TRBD1	TRBV5-1	.	TRBJ1-3	CASSRLGDRGTGNTIYF	TGCGCCAGCAGCCGACTAGGGGACAGGGGGACTGGAAACACCATATATTTT
.	TRBV9	.	TRBJ1-4	CASSPTGLGEKLFF	TGTGCCAGCAGCCCTACAGGGCTGGGTGAAAAACTGTTTTTT
TRBD1	TRBV7-2	.	TRBJ1-6	CASSFDRGNSPLHF	TGTGCCAGCAGCTTTGACAGGGGTAATTCACCCCTCCACTTT
.	TRBV7-9	once	TRBJ2-7	CASSFSVEQYF	TGTGCCAGCAGCTTCTCGGTCGAGCAGTACTTC
TRBD1	TRBV24-1	once	TRBJ2-7	CATSDFPQTGGGYEQYF	TGTGCCACCAGTGATTTCCCCCAGACAGGGGGAGGGTACGAGCAGTACTTC
.	TRBV28	.	TRBJ1-3	CASSQDPRVSGNTIYF	TGTGCCAGCAGCCAGGACCCGAGGGTATCTGGAAACACCATATATTTT
TRBD1	TRBV6-2/TRBV6-3	.	TRBJ2-7	CASSSGQIYEQYF	TGTGCCAGCAGTTCGGGACAGATCTACGAGCAGTACTTC
TRBD2	TRBV5-4	.	TRBJ2-5	CASSLAGSGGPQYF	TGTGCCAGCAGCTTGGCAGGTAGCGGGGGGCCCCAGTACTTC
.	TRBV15	once	TRBJ1-6	CATSTSDRTHSPLHF	TGTGCCACCAGCACCTCCGATCGTACCCATTCACCCCTCCACTTT
.	TRBV11-2	.	TRBJ2-2	CASSFGWGRAGELFF	TGTGCCAGCAGCTTCGGCTGGGGTAGGGCCGGGGAGCTGTTTTTT
.	TRBV18	.	TRBJ1-6	CASSPPEGDNSPLHF	TGTGCCAGCTCACCACCCGAGGGGGATAATTCACCCCTCCACTTT
.	TRBV19	.	TRBJ1-5	CASTLYGQPQHF	TGTGCCAGTACCTTGTATGGGCAGCCCCAGCATTTT
.	TRBV5-1	once	TRBJ2-1	CASSLVLANEQFF	TGCGCCAGCAGCTTGGTCTTGGCCAATGAGCAGTTCTTC
.	TRBV20-1	.	TRBJ1-6	CSASGDTGYNSPLHF	TGCAGTGCTAGTGGAGATACAGGGTATAATTCACCCCTCCACTTT
TRBD2	TRBV7-9	.	TRBJ2-5	CASSSLLAGGMETQYF	TGTGCCAGCAGCTCTCTACTAGCGGGGGGGATGGAGACCCAGTACTTC
.	TRBV5-1	.	TRBJ1-1	CASSAGTEAFF	TGCGCCAGCAGCGCGGGCACTGAAGCTTTCTTT
.	TRBV6-5	once	TRBJ2-7	CATLGVGKAYEQYF	TGTGCCACCTTAGGAGTGGGGAAAGCCTACGAGCAGTACTTC
.	TRBV20-1	.	TRBJ2-3	CSASSPQGSKIGDTQYF	TGCAGTGCTAGTAGCCCCCAGGGGAGCAAAATAGGAGATACGCAGTATTTT
.	TRBV27	.	TRBJ2-6	CASSLISGANVLTF	TGTGCCAGCAGTTTAATCTCTGGGGCCAACGTCCTGACTTTC
.	TRBV6-5	once	TRBJ1-2	CAARTAVNYGYTF	TGTGCCGCCAGGACAGCGGTAAACTATGGCTACACCTTC
.	TRBV4-1	.	TRBJ1-2	CASSQEGYYGYTF	TGCGCCAGCAGCCAAGAGGGGTACTATGGCTACACCTTC
.	TRBV28	few	TRBJ1-2	CASSLPGQPGRSYTF	TGTGCCAGCAGTTTACCAGGACAGCCGGGTAGGAGCTACACCTTC
TRBD2	TRBV10-2	.	TRBJ2-5	CASRKSGAETQYF	TGCGCCAGCAGGAAGAGCGGGGCCGAGACCCAGTACTTC
.	TRBV7-9	.	TRBJ1-5	CASSSREAEPQHF	TGTGCCAGCAGCTCAAGGGAAGCGGAGCCCCAGCATTTT
.	TRBV6-6	.	TRBJ1-3	CASSYAVSGNTIYF	TGTGCCAGCAGCTACGCCGTGAGTGGAAACACCATATATTTT
TRBD1	TRBV29-1	.	TRBJ2-5	CSGGQGPGETQYF	TGCAGCGGAGGACAGGGCCCCGGGGAGACCCAGTACTTC
TRBD1	TRBV6-5	.	TRBJ2-7	CASSLTRDSTYEQYF	TGTGCCAGCAGTTTAACCCGGGACAGCACCTACGAGCAGTACTTC